This T cell receptor (beta chain) came from a study of T cell responses to AZD1222 COVID-19 vaccine. Study results and limitations: Donors in the cohort were predominantly white British and more often female, and clonal diversity was possibly underestimated. Per reports, nearly half of all spike-specific TCRs target regions that are unmutated in variants. Spike was spanned by vaccine-associated CD4 TCRs, which were dominant at 160-218 and 743-854.

The assay was immunoSEQ multiplex PCR, and TCRdb's table has in-frame clones only and misses some. The sample contains roughly 120,000 clones, roughly 84% of which appear only once. Of note for this clone: Its antigen is still unknown.

The CDR3 runs to 15 residues. Trimming removed 6 bases at V and 2 bases at J, with 14 bases between. Germline CDR1 and CDR2: MNHEY and SVGAGI. The specimen comprised peripheral blood, sampled on day 0 of AZD1222 vaccination. This clonotype originated in an adult in good health. The chain employs TRBV6-5 and TRBJ1-5; the D gene is possibly TRBD1 (6 bases). In nucleotides, the CDR3 is TGTGCCAGCAGATCCAGGGGTAGCGGCAATCAGCCCCAGCATTTT. Protein sequence: CASRSRGSGNQPQHF.